The rows below give T cell receptor beta chains drawn from one sample of a study of OX40 agonist ivuxolimab in advanced cancers. Using immunoSEQ multiplex PCR, the repertoire was profiled, and TCRdb retains in-frame clones only, with some absent. This table has over 25,000 clones, about 88% appearing once. The material sequenced was CD4+ or CD8+ T cells sorted from blood, taken in a trial of the OX40 agonist ivuxolimab. These receptors were collected from an adult with an advanced solid tumor such as melanoma, head and neck, liver or kidney cancer. CDR3s include the opening cysteine and the closing phenylalanine or tryptophan. The D gene is left open where the match is weak. Not every row has a clone size; where given, it reads once, few, many or a size class.

clone_size,d_call,j_call,v_call,cdr3_nt,cdr3_aa
-,-,TRBJ2-7,TRBV15,TGTGCCACCAGCTTCAGAGGCTCCTACGAGCAGTACTTC,CATSFRGSYEQYF
-,-,TRBJ2-3,TRBV27,TGTGCCAGCAGTTTCTGGGTCACAGATACGCAGTATTTT,CASSFWVTDTQYF
once,TRBD2,TRBJ2-1,TRBV27,TGTGCCAGCAGTTTATTTGCGGGAGTCTACAATGAGCAGTTCTTC,CASSLFAGVYNEQFF
-,-,TRBJ2-7,TRBV7-9,TGTGCCAGCAGCCCCCGAGTAGCGTCGGCCTCTAACCGCCACGAGCAGTACTTC,CASSPRVASASNRHEQYF
-,TRBD2,TRBJ2-3,TRBV2,TGTGCCAGCCCCGGGGGGTCGGGCACAGATACGCAGTATTTT,CASPGGSGTDTQYF
many,TRBD2,TRBJ2-3,TRBV29-1,TGCAGCGTTGCGCGGGGGGCGGGTGCAGATACGCAGTATTTT,CSVARGAGADTQYF
-,TRBD2,TRBJ2-3,TRBV6-5,TGTGCCAGCAGTTACTCGGGGGGGACAGATACGCAGTATTTT,CASSYSGGTDTQYF
once,-,TRBJ2-7,TRBV11-2,TGTGCCAGCAGCGGACCCGGACGAATGCGCTACGAGCAGTACTTC,CASSGPGRMRYEQYF
large,-,TRBJ2-1,TRBV30,TGTGCCTGGAGGAGGGACGGGTACAATGAGCAGTTCTTC,CAWRRDGYNEQFF
few,-,TRBJ1-1,TRBV7-9,TGTGCCAGCAGCTTATCCCTCGGAAGGGAACTTTGGAACACTGAAGCTTTCTTT,CASSLSLGRELWNTEAFF
-,TRBD1,TRBJ1-1,TRBV27,TGTGCCAGCAGTCTACGGACAGGCGCTGAAGCTTTCTTT,CASSLRTGAEAFF
-,-,TRBJ2-3,TRBV6-5,TGTGCCAGCAGTTACGGAGGACGGGCAGATACGCAGTATTTT,CASSYGGRADTQYF
-,TRBD1,TRBJ1-2,TRBV27,TGTGCCAGCAGTTTATCGCCGAGGGGGCAGGGTGGCTACACCTTC,CASSLSPRGQGGYTF
-,-,TRBJ2-1,TRBV28,TGTGCCAGCGAGATCCCGGGCGGGTACTACAATGAGCAGTTCTTC,CASEIPGGYYNEQFF
-,TRBD1,TRBJ2-2,TRBV27,TGTGCCAGCAGCCGGGACAGGGGACGCACCGGGGAGCTGTTTTTT,CASSRDRGRTGELFF
-,-,TRBJ2-5,TRBV4-1,TGCGCCAGCAGCCAAGATAGCGGATACCAAGAGACCCAGTACTTC,CASSQDSGYQETQYF
once,-,TRBJ2-7,TRBV4-2,TGTGCCAGCAGCCAAGATTTCCGGGCCCTAGGGGGCTACGAGCAGTACTTC,CASSQDFRALGGYEQYF
-,-,TRBJ2-1,TRBV28,TGTGCCAGCAGTTTAACAGCGGTAAATGAGCAGTTCTTC,CASSLTAVNEQFF
-,TRBD2,TRBJ2-2,TRBV11-2,TGTGCCAGCAGCTCTACAAGACTAGCGGGGGAGCTGTTTTTT,CASSSTRLAGELFF
-,-,TRBJ2-7,TRBV7-6,TGTGCCAGCAGCCCACGGGACACCAGCTACGAGCAGTACTTC,CASSPRDTSYEQYF
-,TRBD1,TRBJ2-4,TRBV10-2,TGCGCCAGCAGTCCTCCCGGGACAGGGGCCAAAAACATTCAGTACTTC,CASSPPGTGAKNIQYF
few,-,TRBJ1-1,TRBV9,TGTGCCAGCAGGGAAGTTATTATGAACACTGAAGCTTTCTTT,CASREVIMNTEAFF
-,-,TRBJ2-7,TRBV5-1,TGCGCCAGCCGGACAGTGGACTCCTACGAGCAGTACTTC,CASRTVDSYEQYF
-,TRBD2,TRBJ2-1,TRBV5-6,TGTGCCAGCAGCGGGGGACTAGCGAGGAATGAGCAGTTCTTC,CASSGGLARNEQFF
-,TRBD1,TRBJ1-1,TRBV10-2,TGCGCCAGCAGAGGACAGGAGAACACTGAAGCTTTCTTT,CASRGQENTEAFF
once,TRBD2,TRBJ2-7,TRBV4-2,TGTGCCAGCAGCCATGAAGCGGGGGCCTACGAGCAGTACTTC,CASSHEAGAYEQYF
-,-,TRBJ1-1,TRBV11-2,TGTGCCAGCAGCTTAGGACCACCCCTGAACACTGAAGCTTTCTTT,CASSLGPPLNTEAFF
-,-,TRBJ2-3,TRBV28,TGTGCCAGCAGACCACCTCTAAGGGGACCCACAGATACGCAGTATTTT,CASRPPLRGPTDTQYF
-,-,TRBJ2-2,TRBV7-9,TGTGCCAGCAGCTCCAGTGGAACCGGGGAGCTGTTTTTT,CASSSSGTGELFF
-,TRBD2,TRBJ2-3,TRBV9,TGTGCCAGCAGCGGATCTAGCGGGAACACAGATACGCAGTATTTT,CASSGSSGNTDTQYF
-,-,TRBJ1-2,TRBV14,TGTGCCAGCAGCCAAGAAAGGCTAGCAGGGTGGGATGGCTACACCTTC,CASSQERLAGWDGYTF
-,TRBD2,TRBJ2-5,TRBV5-1,TGCGCCAGCAGCTTGGTCAGCGGGGGGGCTCCGGAGACCCAGTACTTC,CASSLVSGGAPETQYF
-,-,TRBJ2-7,TRBV6-6,TGTGCCAGCAGTGATACTTTCTACGAGCAGTACTTC,CASSDTFYEQYF
once,-,TRBJ2-1,TRBV27,TGTGCCAGCAGTTTAGGGGGGAATGAGCAGTTCTTC,CASSLGGNEQFF
-,TRBD1,TRBJ1-2,TRBV7-6,TGTGCCAGCAGCTCCCGCCCCTATTCTGGGACAGGCGACTATGGCTACACCTTC,CASSSRPYSGTGDYGYTF
-,-,TRBJ2-7,TRBV13,TGTGCCAGCAGCCCCACAGGGACCGGCTCCTACGAGCAGTACTTC,CASSPTGTGSYEQYF
once,-,TRBJ1-1,TRBV28,TGTGCCAGCAGTTTAGGGGGAGCAACTGAAGCTTTCTTT,CASSLGGATEAFF
-,-,TRBJ2-7,TRBV6-6,TGTGCCAGCAGTTACTCTGACGGTTCCATCTACGAGCAGTACTTC,CASSYSDGSIYEQYF
-,-,TRBJ1-2,TRBV6-5,TGTGCCAGCACAGGGGAACATGGCTACACCTTC,CASTGEHGYTF
-,-,TRBJ1-4,TRBV12-5,TGTGCTAGTGGTTTTGTTCCCCCTCGGGAGGCTAATGAAAAACTGTTTTTT,CASGFVPPREANEKLFF
-,-,TRBJ2-1,TRBV9,TGTGCCAGCAGCGTAGTAGGCAGGGTGTTCAATGAGCAGTTCTTC,CASSVVGRVFNEQFF
once,TRBD2,TRBJ2-7,TRBV7-6,TGTGCCAGCAGCTTAGAGGAGGGTTTCGTACTAGCGGACCCGGGAGTCTACGAGCAGTACTTC,CASSLEEGFVLADPGVYEQYF
-,TRBD1,TRBJ2-7,TRBV14,TGTGCCAGCAGCCAGAGGTGGGATTCCGGGACAGGGGCCAACGAGCAGTACTTC,CASSQRWDSGTGANEQYF
-,-,TRBJ1-2,TRBV30,TGTGCCTCACCGGGACCGATTTACTATGGCTACACCTTC,CASPGPIYYGYTF
-,TRBD2,TRBJ2-1,TRBV7-9,TGTGCCAGCAGCTTAGGGCGGGGGGGCCTAGGAAATGAGCAGTTCTTC,CASSLGRGGLGNEQFF
-,TRBD2,TRBJ2-2,TRBV7-2,TGTGCCAGCAGCTTAGTAATAAGAGCGGGGGGGCCGCACGGGGAGCTGTTTTTT,CASSLVIRAGGPHGELFF
-,-,TRBJ2-1,TRBV29-1,TGCAGCGCCCCGGGGAGGAGCTCACAGTTCTTC,CSAPGRSSQFF
-,-,TRBJ2-7,TRBV29-1,TGCAGCGTCCAAAAAACAGGGTTCTACGAGCAGTACTTC,CSVQKTGFYEQYF
-,-,TRBJ2-5,TRBV18,TGTGCCAGCTCACCACCGGGGAGGGAGACCCAGTACTTC,CASSPPGRETQYF